This TCR beta chain came from a study of blood T cell repertoires in COVID-19 (TCRdb year 2020). General notes on the study: Samples covering the acute and convalescent phases of COVID-19 were provided by collaborators in the United States, Italy and Spain. The material from the prospective study consisted of cDNA or gDNA derived from T cells, B-cell-depleted T cells, or PBMCs. Subjects who had been exposed to COVID-19, were actively infected with it, or had recovered from it provided the deeply sampled blood TCRbeta repertoires that made up the dataset. A freely available public database, intended as a resource for researchers studying the immune response to SARS-CoV-2, is where the repertoires were released. Where available, HLA class I and class II types were taken from metadata supplied by the sample provider and were not determined by assay-based typing. The samples were drawn from two sources: the first 160 participants of the ongoing ImmuneRACE study, and some 1,300 subjects contributed by 6 global collaborators. A de-identified subject ID, COVID-19 status, age in years and sex were almost always included in the sample metadata.

On this clone: Its antigen specificity is not known. The input lacks base qualities; no much larger clone sits a single base away.

Study-level results and caveats: The amount of clinical and demographic metadata varied by source and participant and was provided uncurated.

The germline V end is reduced by 6 bases and the J end by 7 bases; junction bases left unmatched: 11. From a lookup of the germline V gene, CDR1 and CDR2 are SNHLY and FYNNEI. The CDR3 starts with the cysteine, ends with the phenylalanine, and has 15 residues. Of the read, only the CDR3 DNA is kept; its 45 bases are in frame from base 1. TCRbeta CDR3 regions were amplified from genomic DNA by means of the immunoSEQ Assay, a bias-controlled multiplex PCR. As for the original processing: The number of nucleated cells in each sample was estimated from the amplification of reference gene primers within the assay. To quantify the absolute abundance of each unique TCRbeta CDR3 rearrangement, sequence reads were collapsed and filtered. Productive Simpson clonality was computed per sample as the square root of Simpson's diversity index over productive rearrangements. TCRdb re-hosts the immuneACCESS table, in-frame sequences only. Its copies lack some clones; in the studies checked, an unresolved V gene accounts for under half of them, and the cause for the rest is not known. V, J and clone size are taken as reported in that table, and D and trimming were inferred from the DNA itself. The sample yields 110,000 or so clones; roughly four fifths were counted once. About 2.3% of the sample belongs to the ten largest clones.

The collaborating institutions used their own protocols to collect whole blood in K2EDTA tubes. For TCRbeta analysis, collaborator samples were shipped as frozen whole blood, as isolated PBMCs, or as DNA extracted from either sample type. Input material: peripheral blood. The sequence joins TRBV2 to TRBJ1-2; 10 middle bases align to TRBD1. This receptor was obtained from a man aged 50-59 years with acute or convalescent COVID-19. The encoded CDR3 is CASSRRDRGQGGYTF. The sequence in DNA is TGTGCCAGCAGCCGTCGTGACAGGGGGCAGGGTGGCTACACCTTC.